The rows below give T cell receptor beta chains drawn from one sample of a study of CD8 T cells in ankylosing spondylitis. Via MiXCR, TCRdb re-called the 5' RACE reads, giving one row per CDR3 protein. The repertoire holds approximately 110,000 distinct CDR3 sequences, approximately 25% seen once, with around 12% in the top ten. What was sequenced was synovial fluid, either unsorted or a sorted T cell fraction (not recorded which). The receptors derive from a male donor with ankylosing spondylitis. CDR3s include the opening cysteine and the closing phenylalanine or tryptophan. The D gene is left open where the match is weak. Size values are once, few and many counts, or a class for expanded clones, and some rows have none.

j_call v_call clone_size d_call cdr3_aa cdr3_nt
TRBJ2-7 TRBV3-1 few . CASSPSVDYEQYF TGTGCCAGCAGCCCGTCAGTAGATTACGAGCAGTACTTC
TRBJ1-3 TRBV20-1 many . CSARGFGNTIYF TGCAGTGCTAGAGGGTTCGGAAACACCATATATTTT
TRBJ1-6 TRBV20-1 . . CSASASESYNSPLHF TGCAGTGCTAGTGCGTCGGAGTCCTATAATTCACCCCTCCACTTT
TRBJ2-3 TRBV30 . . CAWSSDPSTDTQYF TGTGCCTGGAGTTCGGACCCTAGCACAGATACGCAGTATTTT
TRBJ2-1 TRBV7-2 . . CASSPTSYNEQFF TGTGCCAGCAGCCCGACGAGTTACAATGAGCAGTTCTTC
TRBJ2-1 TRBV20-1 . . CSASRSFNEQFF TGCAGTGCTTCCAGGTCATTTAATGAGCAGTTCTTC
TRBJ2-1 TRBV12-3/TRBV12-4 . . CASSSGSYNEQFF TGTGCCAGCAGTTCCGGGTCTTACAATGAGCAGTTCTTC
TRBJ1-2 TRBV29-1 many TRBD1 CSALGQANGYTF TGCAGCGCCCTGGGACAGGCCAATGGCTACACCTTC
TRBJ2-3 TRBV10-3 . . CAISAGVTDTQYF TGTGCCATCAGTGCGGGAGTCACAGATACGCAGTATTTT
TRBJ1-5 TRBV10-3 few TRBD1 CAISETGTSNQPQHF TGTGCCATCAGCGAGACAGGGACTAGCAATCAGCCCCAGCATTTT
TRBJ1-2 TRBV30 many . CAWEKRTVSF TGTGCCTGGGAAAAAAGGACAGTATCCTTC
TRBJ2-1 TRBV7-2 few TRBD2 CASSLGGTSNEQFF TGTGCCAGCAGCTTAGGGGGGACTAGCAATGAGCAGTTCTTC
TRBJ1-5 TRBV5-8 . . CASSRRGNQPQHF TGTGCCAGCAGCCGCAGGGGCAATCAGCCCCAGCATTTT
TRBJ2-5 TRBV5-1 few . CASSQYDSGEETQYF TGCGCCAGCAGCCAATATGATAGCGGCGAAGAGACCCAGTACTTC
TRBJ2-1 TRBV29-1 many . CSVLWGEQFF TGCAGCGTACTCTGGGGTGAGCAGTTCTTC
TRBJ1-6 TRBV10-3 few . CAISDIRDDSPLHF TGTGCCATCAGCGACATACGGGACGATTCACCCCTCCACTTT
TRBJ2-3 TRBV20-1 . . CSARRLLWGSTDTQYF TGCAGTGCTAGAAGATTGCTTTGGGGTAGCACAGATACGCAGTATTTT
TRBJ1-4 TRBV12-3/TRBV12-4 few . CASSLGDSGNEKLFF TGTGCCAGCAGTTTAGGTGACAGTGGTAATGAAAAACTGTTTTTT
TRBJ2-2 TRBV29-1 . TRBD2 CSGREAFGGELFF TGCAGCGGGCGGGAGGCCTTTGGCGGGGAGCTGTTTTTT
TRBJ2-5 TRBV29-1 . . CSVDGSGGSETQYF TGCAGCGTTGATGGTAGCGGAGGATCGGAGACCCAGTACTTC
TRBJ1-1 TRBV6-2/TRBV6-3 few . CASSYSGRGFLTYFPNTEAFF TGTGCCAGCAGTTACTCTGGAAGGGGGTTCCTTACTTACTTCCCCAACACTGAAGCTTTCTTT
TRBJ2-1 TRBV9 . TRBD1 CASGVGQGMGEQFF TGTGCCAGCGGTGTGGGACAGGGGATGGGGGAGCAGTTCTTC
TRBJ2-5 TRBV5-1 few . CASSVLQGETQYF TGCGCCAGCAGCGTTCTACAGGGAGAGACCCAGTACTTC
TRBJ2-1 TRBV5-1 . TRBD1 CASTFRDRGYNEQFF TGCGCCAGCACCTTCCGGGACAGGGGCTACAATGAGCAGTTCTTC
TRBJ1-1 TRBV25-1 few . CASSEWTIPNTEAFF TGTGCCAGCAGTGAATGGACGATTCCGAACACTGAAGCTTTCTTT
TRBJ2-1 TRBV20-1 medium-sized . CSAPPRDYNEQFF TGCAGTGCCCCACCCCGGGACTACAATGAGCAGTTCTTC
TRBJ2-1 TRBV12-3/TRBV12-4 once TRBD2 CASRESGRDLNEQFF TGTGCCAGCAGAGAAAGCGGGAGAGATCTTAATGAGCAGTTCTTC
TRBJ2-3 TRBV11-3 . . CASSGSRTDTQYF TGTGCCAGCTCTGGATCGCGAACAGATACGCAGTATTTT
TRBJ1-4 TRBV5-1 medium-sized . CASSFGQRDEKLFF TGCGCCAGCAGCTTCGGACAGAGGGATGAAAAACTGTTTTTT
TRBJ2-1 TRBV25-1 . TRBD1 CASSRQGAENEQFF TGTGCCAGCAGTAGGCAGGGGGCTGAAAATGAGCAGTTCTTC
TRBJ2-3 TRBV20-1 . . CSPRDPRSSTDTQYF TGCAGCCCTCGGGACCCCCGATCTAGCACAGATACGCAGTATTTT
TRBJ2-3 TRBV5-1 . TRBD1 CASSLTGTGGTNTQYF TGCGCCAGCAGCTTAACCGGGACAGGGGGCACAAATACGCAGTATTTT
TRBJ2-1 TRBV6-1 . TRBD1 CASNSGTGTNEQFF TGTGCCAGCAACTCCGGGACAGGGACGAATGAGCAGTTCTTC
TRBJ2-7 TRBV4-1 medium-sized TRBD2 CASSQDPTSGRAGQYF TGCGCCAGCAGCCAAGATCCCACTAGCGGGAGGGCCGGGCAGTACTTC
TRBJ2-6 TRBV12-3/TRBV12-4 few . CASKLGNWHSTSGANVLTF TGTGCCAGCAAATTGGGGAACTGGCATTCTACCTCTGGGGCCAACGTCCTGACTTTC
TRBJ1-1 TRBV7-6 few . CASSLGGGKPEAFF TGTGCCAGCAGCCTCGGGGGGGGTAAGCCTGAAGCTTTCTTT
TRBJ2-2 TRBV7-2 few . CASRSTGTGELFF TGTGCCAGCAGATCAACCGGCACCGGGGAGCTGTTTTTT
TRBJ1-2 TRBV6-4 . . CASSDTHRARANYGYTF TGTGCCAGCAGTGACACCCATCGGGCAAGAGCTAACTATGGCTACACCTTC
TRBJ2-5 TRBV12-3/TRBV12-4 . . CASSVGGAETQYF TGTGCCAGCAGTGTAGGCGGCGCGGAGACCCAGTACTTC
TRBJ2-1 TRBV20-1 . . CSARPPGRTYNEQFF TGCAGTGCTAGACCGCCGGGACGGACCTACAATGAGCAGTTCTTC
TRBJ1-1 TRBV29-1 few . CSVERIRPRGTAFF TGCAGCGTTGAAAGGATCCGGCCCCGGGGAACAGCTTTCTTT
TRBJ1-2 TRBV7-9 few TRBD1 CASSPGTGDEYGYTF TGTGCCAGCAGCCCAGGGACAGGGGACGAGTATGGCTACACCTTC
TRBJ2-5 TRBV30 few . CAWLRRGETQYF TGTGCCTGGCTTAGGAGGGGGGAGACCCAGTACTTC
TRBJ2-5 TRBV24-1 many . CATSDGETQYF TGTGCCACCAGTGACGGAGAGACCCAGTACTTC
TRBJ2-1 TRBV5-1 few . CASSLEETYYNEQFF TGCGCCAGCAGCTTGGAGGAGACTTATTACAATGAGCAGTTCTTC
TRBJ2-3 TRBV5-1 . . CASSLDASVKYF TGCGCCAGCAGCTTGGACGCGTCAGTAAAGTATTTT
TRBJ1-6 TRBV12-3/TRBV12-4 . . CASSFPSSPLHF TGTGCCAGCAGTTTCCCCAGCTCCCCCCTCCACTTT
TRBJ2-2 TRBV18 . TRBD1 CAGNTGTADTGELFF TGTGCCGGTAACACCGGGACAGCCGACACCGGGGAGCTGTTTTTT
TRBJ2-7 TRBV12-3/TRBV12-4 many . CASSLTNPYEQYF TGTGCCAGCAGTTTGACCAACCCCTACGAGCAGTACTTC
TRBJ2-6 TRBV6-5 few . CASSYESGANVLTF TGTGCCAGCAGTTACGAGTCTGGGGCCAACGTCCTGACTTTC
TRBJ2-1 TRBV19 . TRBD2 CASSIDRLAGGRQLEQFF TGTGCCAGTAGTATAGATCGTCTAGCGGGAGGACGACAGCTTGAGCAGTTCTTC
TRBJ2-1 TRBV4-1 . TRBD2 CASSQGGTLAGGQEQFF TGCGCCAGCAGCCAAGGAGGAACGCTAGCGGGAGGTCAAGAGCAGTTCTTC
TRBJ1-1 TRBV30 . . CAWSLGQINTEAFF TGTGCCTGGAGCCTCGGACAGATCAACACTGAAGCTTTCTTT
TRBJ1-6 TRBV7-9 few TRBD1 CASSSTGTGMNSPLHF TGTGCCAGCAGCTCAACCGGGACAGGGATGAATTCACCCCTCCACTTT